The subject of this entry is one T cell receptor beta chain. The antigen is undetermined. CDR3 length: 11 residues. V shed 6 bases, J shed 6 bases, and the junction held 2 bases outside the gene matches. Germline-derived CDR1 and CDR2 are SGDLS and YYNGEE. The data were taken from a study of cytotoxic CD8 clonotypes in ibrutinib-treated CLL. Looking at the study overall: Of the patients, 11 were relapsed/refractory, about 15 treatment-naive and 17 to 18 IGHV unmutated. Following treatment for a median about 13 months, range 6 to 36, response samples were then taken. Productive templates averaged approximately 260,000 per sample, and productive rearrangements 90,000 to 100,000.

The repertoire was sequenced with immunoSEQ multiplex PCR; TCRdb's copy has only in-frame clones and lacks some. The sample includes approximately 80,000 clones, 85% to 90% seen only once; the top ten take about 5.8%. Study-level results: Patients had baseline clonality above age-matched healthy donors, and this clonality moved with circulating CD8+ T-cell counts.

The sequence derives from a human donor with chronic lymphocytic leukemia. The chain recombines TRBV9 with TRBJ1-1; 7 bases map to TRBD1. The material was PBMCs, obtained before ibrutinib treatment. Written as DNA, the CDR3 is TGTGCCAGCACAAGGGGGCCTGAAGCTTTCTTT. As protein: CASTRGPEAFF.